The 26 T cell receptor beta chains below all came from one sample that was sequenced in a study of shared clonotypes between healthy human individuals. Profiled with immunoSEQ multiplex PCR; TCRdb holds only in-frame clones, not every one. The data contain hundreds of thousands of clones, 73% of them singletons. What was sequenced was memory CD4+ T cells sorted from blood. Subset meaning: CD45RA-negative fraction. Receptors originate from a woman aged 30 to 39 in good health.

The gene calls are TRBV25-1 and TRBJ1-5; D may be TRBD1 (5 bases). The V end lost 5 bases, the J end lost 5 bases, and 10 bases lay between the germline ends. Germline V lookup: CDR1 MGHDK, CDR2 SYGVNS. CDR3 length: 13 residues. The CDR3: CASSRRGDQPQHF. DNA of the CDR3: TGTGCCAGCAGTCGCCGGGGCGATCAGCCCCAGCATTTT.

Remarks on this clone: A read error is possible here, since a much larger clone lies one base away. The chain combines TRBV7-8 with TRBJ2-3; D unclear. Deletions cut 1 base from V and 2 bases from J, with 7 bases between. Per the germline V gene, CDR1 is SGHVS and CDR2 is FQNEAQ. CDR3 length equals 14 residues. The CDR3 is CASSLGVNTDTQYF. The DNA of the CDR3 is TGTGCCAGCAGCTTAGGGGTGAACACAGATACGCAGTATTTT.

The CDR3 loop is CASSFLDTNTEAFF. Here the CDR3 DNA reads TGTGCCAGCAGTTTTCTAGACACGAACACTGAAGCTTTCTTT. The J gene is TRBJ1-1, the V gene TRBV27, with no clear D. The V gene's germline CDR1 is MNHEY and CDR2 SMNVEV (reference sequence). This CDR3 spans 14 amino acids. V was shortened by 3 bases and J by 1 base, with 9 bases between the two germline ends.

This clone came up once. The rearrangement uses TRBV4-1 and TRBJ1-6, with D unclear. The CDR3 extends over 12 amino acids. V lost 5 bases to trimming and J lost 7 bases, with 6 bases between them. Germline CDR1 and CDR2: MGHRA and YSYEKL. CDR3: CASSTGNSPLHF. The CDR3 nucleotides are TGCGCCAGCAGCACCGGGAATTCACCCCTCCACTTT.

This clone was recorded only once. Other nucleotide sequences in the sample specify the same CDR3. V is TRBV11-3 and J is TRBJ2-1, with no clear D. The germline gives CDR1 SGHNT, CDR2 YENEEA. Deletions cut 4 bases from V and 6 bases from J, with 4 bases between. This CDR3 has 11 residues. For the CDR3, the DNA is TGTGCCAGCAGCTCAACCAATGAGCAGTTCTTC. Translated, it gives CASSSTNEQFF. Full variable domain (missing parts from reference TRBV11-3 and TRBJ2-1): EAGVVQSPRYKIIEKKQPVAFWCNPISGHNTLYWYLQNLGQGPELLIRYENEEAVDDSQLPKDRFSAERLKGVDSTLKIQPAELGDSAVYLCASSSTNEQFFGPGTRLTVL.

This clone appeared once. CDR3 loop: CASRPRGVPGYEQYF. The CDR3, as DNA: TGTGCCAGCAGGCCCCGGGGTGTGCCGGGCTACGAGCAGTACTTC. This sequence joins TRBV27 and TRBJ2-7; TRBD2 is a possible D gene (5 bases). CDR1 is MNHEY and CDR2 is SMNVEV in the germline V gene (reference sequence). Trimming cost V 6 bases and J 3 bases, with 18 bases left between them. The CDR3 has 15 amino acids.

V gene TRBV6-5 combines with J gene TRBJ2-5; D perhaps matches TRBD2 (5 bases). This CDR3 is built from 13 residues. CDR1 is MNHEY, CDR2 SVGAGI, per germline. V dropped 4 bases and J dropped 2 bases, with 8 bases sitting between them. CDR3 bases: TGTGCCAGCAGTTGGAGGTTACAAGAGACCCAGTACTTC. This translates into CASSWRLQETQYF.

This clone was detected only once. The chain joins TRBV6-5 to TRBJ2-2, with D possibly matching TRBD1 (5 bases). CDR1 and CDR2 (germline): MNHEY, SVGAGI. The CDR3 loop spans 14 amino acids. The V end lost 5 bases, the J end lost 6 bases, and 13 bases lay between the germline ends. DNA for the CDR3: TGTGCCAGCAGTCTACGACAGCCCCCCGGGGAGCTGTTTTTT. Amino acids: CASSLRQPPGELFF.

This chain's CDR3 is CASSLVVGRAGPDTQYF. The DNA for the CDR3 is TGTGCCAGCAGCTTAGTTGTCGGGAGGGCCGGGCCAGATACGCAGTATTTT. The chain employs TRBV7-2 and TRBJ2-3; 8 bases line up with TRBD2. The germline V gene has CDR1 SGHTA and CDR2 FQGNSA. The CDR3 is 17 amino acids. Losses at the gene ends were 1 base for V and 4 bases for J; bases not matched to a gene: 10.

V is TRBV19 and J is TRBJ2-4, with no clear D. There are 14 residues in the CDR3. V lost 8 bases and J lost 0, with 11 bases in between. Germline CDR1 reads LNHDA; CDR2 reads SQIVND (reference sequence). CDR3 amino acids: CASYTPVAKNIQYF. Written as DNA, the CDR3 is TGTGCCAGTTATACGCCCGTAGCCAAAAACATTCAGTACTTC.

The V gene is TRBV9, the J gene TRBJ2-3, with D possibly matching TRBD2 (6 bases). Trimming shortened V by 3 bases and J by 5 bases, and 19 bases separated the two germline ends. The CDR3 sequence is 16 residues long. From germline, CDR1 is SGDLS and CDR2 YYNGEE. CDR3 loop: CASSASGTSVGDTQYF. The CDR3 DNA reads TGTGCCAGCAGCGCCTCCGGGACTTCGGTGGGAGATACGCAGTATTTT.

This rearrangement joins TRBV7-9 to TRBJ2-1; TRBD2 is a possible D gene (7 bases). The CDR3 is 12 amino acids. V was shortened by 6 bases and J by 7 bases, with 10 bases between the two germline ends. CDR1 and CDR2 from the germline V gene are SEHNR and FQNEAQ (reference sequence). Here the CDR3 DNA reads TGTGCCAGCAGTGCGGGGGCGAATGAGCAGTTCTTC. As protein: CASSAGANEQFF.

The V and J genes are TRBV2 and TRBJ2-7; perhaps D is TRBD1 or TRBD2 (5 bases each). Germline V gene data show CDR1 as SNHLY and CDR2 as FYNNEI. Trimming pared 7 bases from V and 5 bases from J, leaving 15 bases between. The CDR3 is made up of 13 amino acids. CDR3 region: CASIRDASHEQYF. CDR3 coding DNA: TGTGCCAGCATCCGGGACGCGAGCCACGAGCAGTACTTC.

This chain links TRBV4-2 with TRBJ2-7; 8 nucleotides agree with TRBD2. Germline-derived CDR1 and CDR2 are LGHNA and YNFKEQ. The CDR3 totals 16 residues. V shed 0 bases and J 2 bases; nucleotides not matched to a gene: 6. CDR3 DNA: TGTGCCAGCAGCCAAGAATTGCCTAGCGGGCCCTACGAGCAGTACTTC. Encoded protein: CASSQELPSGPYEQYF.

This clone was observed many times. V is TRBV6-6 and J is TRBJ2-7; 11 bases line up with TRBD1. J lost 4 bases, V lost 6 bases, and 5 bases had no gene match. Germline V CDR1 and CDR2: MNHNY, SVGAGI (reference sequence). The length of the CDR3 is 14 residues. The CDR3 is CASRPGQGEYEQYF. As DNA, the CDR3 is TGTGCCAGCAGACCGGGACAGGGGGAGTACGAGCAGTACTTC.

The sample holds a few counts of this clone. Other DNA sequences in the sample encode the same CDR3. V gene TRBV2 combines with J gene TRBJ1-4; 7 nucleotides align to TRBD1. Germline V lookup: CDR1 SNHLY, CDR2 FYNNEI. The CDR3 length is 15 residues. V lost 5 bases, J lost 0 bases, and 3 bases stayed unmatched. CDR3 amino acids: CASSSQGATNEKLFF. The CDR3 DNA follows: TGTGCCAGCAGTTCCCAGGGGGCAACTAATGAAAAACTGTTTTTT.

V usage is TRBV7-9 and J usage is TRBJ1-1; D is uncertain. CDR3 length: 13 residues. Germline-derived CDR1 and CDR2 are SEHNR and FQNEAQ (reference sequence). The V end was cut by 4 bases, the J end by 4 bases, with 10 bases between. CDR3 sequence (DNA): TGTGCCAGCAGCTCCGGCGTGGGCACTGAAGCTTTCTTT. Its protein product is CASSSGVGTEAFF. Supplemented by reference TRBV7-9 and TRBJ1-1, the full variable domain reads DTGVSQNPRHKITKRGQNVTFRCDPISEHNRLYWYRQTLGQGPEFLTYFQNEAQLEKSRLLSDRFSAERPKGSFSTLEIQRTEQGDSAMYLCASSSGVGTEAFFGQGTRLTVV.

This clone came up once. The chain uses TRBV28 and TRBJ2-3; 9 nucleotides line up with TRBD1. The CDR3 is 15 amino acids. Germline trimming cut 11 bases from V and 2 bases from J; bases unmatched to any gene: 11. Germline lookup yields CDR1 MDHEN and CDR2 SYDVKM. CDR3 DNA: TGTGCCGATGATCCGGGACAGGGTGTCACAGATACGCAGTATTTT. Protein: CADDPGQGVTDTQYF.

The chain carries TRBV7-2 and TRBJ2-7, with TRBD1 as a possible D gene (5 bases). The CDR3 is 15 amino acids. Germline CDR1 reads SGHTA; CDR2 reads FQGNSA. V lost 1 base, J lost 5 bases, and 15 bases lay in between. The CDR3 DNA sequence: TGTGCCAGCAGCTTAGTAGTCGCAGGGCTCCACGAGCAGTACTTC. Translation gives CASSLVVAGLHEQYF. Based on the CDR3 plus reference TRBV7-2 and TRBJ2-7, the full variable domain is GAGVSQSPSNKVTEKGKDVELRCDPISGHTALYWYRQSLGQGLEFLIYFQGNSAPDKSGLPSDRFSAERTGGSVSTLTIQRTQQEDSAVYLCASSLVVAGLHEQYFGPGTRLTVT.

This clone was seen just once. V is TRBV7-8 and J is TRBJ1-3, with no clear D. This CDR3 region has 17 residues. Germline lookup yields CDR1 SGHVS and CDR2 FQNEAQ. Trimming stripped 1 base from V and 1 base from J, with 14 bases between. CDR3 protein: CASSLGVVSSSGNTIYF. CDR3 bases: TGTGCCAGCAGCTTAGGTGTCGTCAGCTCGTCTGGAAACACCATATATTTT.

The chain couples TRBV5-1 to TRBJ2-5, with a tentative D call TRBD2 (6 bases). This CDR3 contains 15 residues. Per the germline V gene, CDR1 is SGHRS and CDR2 is YFSETQ. V was clipped by 0 bases and J by 1 base, with 10 bases between them. The CDR3 region is CASSLGTILQETQYF. CDR3 DNA: TGCGCCAGCAGCTTGGGGACTATACTCCAAGAGACCCAGTACTTC.

This chain connects TRBV5-1 to TRBJ2-2, with a possible D match to TRBD1 (6 bases). The CDR3 spans 15 residues. From germline, CDR1 is SGHRS and CDR2 YFSETQ. V was pared by 3 bases and J by 3 bases, with 12 bases between. The CDR3 DNA follows: TGCGCCAGCAGCTCTCTAGGGGGTGACACCGGGGAGCTGTTTTTT. Translated: CASSSLGGDTGELFF.

Only a few counts were recorded for this clone. The rearrangement links TRBV11-2 to TRBJ2-1, with a possible D match to TRBD2 (6 bases). Germline CDR1 SGHAT, CDR2 FQNNGV. Trimming pared 6 bases from V and 2 bases from J, leaving 11 bases between. The CDR3 is 14 amino acids. CDR3 region: CASRFGTPYNEQFF. CDR3 sequence (DNA): TGTGCCAGCAGATTCGGGACTCCCTACAATGAGCAGTTCTTC. The full variable domain, rest sourced from reference TRBV11-2 and TRBJ2-1, is EAGVAQSPRYKIIEKRQSVAFWCNPISGHATLYWYQQILGQGPKLLIQFQNNGVVDDSQLPKDRFSAERLKGVDSTLKIQPAKLEDSAVYLCASRFGTPYNEQFFGPGTRLTVL.

This chain uses TRBV6-1 with TRBJ2-7, with 8 bases that match TRBD1. J lost 0 bases, V lost 8 bases, and 6 bases had no gene match. The length of the CDR3 is 14 residues. The germline CDR1 and CDR2 sequences are MNHNS and SASEGT. CDR3: CASLGQDLSYEQYF. The CDR3 DNA sequence: TGTGCCAGCCTGGGACAGGACCTCTCCTACGAGCAGTACTTC.

V and J are TRBV27 and TRBJ1-2, with D possibly matching TRBD1 (5 bases). V dropped 0 bases and J dropped 4 bases, with 15 bases sitting between them. Germline V gene data show CDR1 as MNHEY and CDR2 as SMNVEV (reference sequence). The CDR3 is made up of 16 amino acids. The CDR3 DNA sequence: TGTGCCAGCAGTTTATCGGCTCTGGGGGGTCGCTATGGCTACACCTTC. Translation: CASSLSALGGRYGYTF.

This chain links TRBV4-2 with TRBJ2-1, with 8 bases identical to TRBD1. Germline loops: CDR1 LGHNA, CDR2 YNFKEQ. CDR3 length: 18 amino acids. V lost 1 base to trimming and J lost 5 bases; unmatched junction nucleotides: 13. CDR3 in amino acids: CASSQALGGTGQHNEQFF. The CDR3 DNA is TGTGCCAGCAGCCAAGCTTTGGGTGGGACAGGTCAACACAATGAGCAGTTCTTC.